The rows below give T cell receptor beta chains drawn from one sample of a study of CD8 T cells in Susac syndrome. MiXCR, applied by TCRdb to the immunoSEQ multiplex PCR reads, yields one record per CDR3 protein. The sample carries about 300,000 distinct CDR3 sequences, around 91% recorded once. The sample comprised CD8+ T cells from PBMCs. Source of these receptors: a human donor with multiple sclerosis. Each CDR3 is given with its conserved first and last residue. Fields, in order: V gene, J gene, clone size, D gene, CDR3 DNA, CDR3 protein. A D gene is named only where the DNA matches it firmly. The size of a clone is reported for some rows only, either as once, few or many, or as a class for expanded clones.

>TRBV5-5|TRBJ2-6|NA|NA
TGTGCCAGCAGCTTGGAGGGTATAACTGGGGCCAACGTCCTGACTTTC
CASSLEGITGANVLTF
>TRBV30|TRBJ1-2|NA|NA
TGTGCTACCCAGGCAGACGAAACTAACTATGGCTACACCTTC
CATQADETNYGYTF
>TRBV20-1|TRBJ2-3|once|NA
TGCAGTGCTAGAGATGTGTCGATCGGCACAGATACGCAGTATTTT
CSARDVSIGTDTQYF
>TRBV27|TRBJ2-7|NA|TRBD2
TGTGCCAGCAGTTTATCGATGGGGACTAGCGCTTACGAGCAGTACTTC
CASSLSMGTSAYEQYF
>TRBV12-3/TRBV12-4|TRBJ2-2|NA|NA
TGTGCCAGCAGTCCCTCCGGGCAGGGGATCAGTTGGGGGGAGCTGTTTTTT
CASSPSGQGISWGELFF
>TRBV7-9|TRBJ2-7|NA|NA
TGTGCCAGCAGCTCCTTGTCGGGGTCGAGCTCCTACGAGCAGTACTTC
CASSSLSGSSSYEQYF
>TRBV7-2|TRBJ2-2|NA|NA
TGTGCCAGCAGCTGGTGGGCAGGGAACACCGGGGAGCTGTTTTTT
CASSWWAGNTGELFF
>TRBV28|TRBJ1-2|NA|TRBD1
TGTGCCAGCAGGGATACAGGGGCCACACCAACTAACTATGGCTACACCTTC
CASRDTGATPTNYGYTF
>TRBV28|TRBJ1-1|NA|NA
TGTGCCAGCAGTTTGACCTGGAACACTGAAGCTTTCTTT
CASSLTWNTEAFF
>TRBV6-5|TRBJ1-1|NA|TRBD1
TGTGCCAGCAGTTACTCGAGACAGGGGCTTTACACTGAAGCTTTCTTT
CASSYSRQGLYTEAFF
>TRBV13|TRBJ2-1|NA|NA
TGTGCCAGCCGCACCGCTTGGGGGAGCCCCCTCTCCTACAATGAGCAGTTCTTC
CASRTAWGSPLSYNEQFF
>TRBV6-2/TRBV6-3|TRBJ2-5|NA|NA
TGTGCCAGCAGTTTTTTGACACGGCTTGGGACCCAGTACTTC
CASSFLTRLGTQYF
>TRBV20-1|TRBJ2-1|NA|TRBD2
TGCAGTGCTAGAGGAGCGACTAGCGGGAGGGCCAATGAGCAGTTCTTC
CSARGATSGRANEQFF
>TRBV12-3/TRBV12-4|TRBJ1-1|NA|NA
TGTGCCAGCAGTTCCCAACCCATGAACACTGAAGCTTTCTTT
CASSSQPMNTEAFF
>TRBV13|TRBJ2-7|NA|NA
TGTGCCAGCAGCCCCCCCGGCAGGGATGACGAGCAGTACTTC
CASSPPGRDDEQYF
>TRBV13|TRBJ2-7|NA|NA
TGTGCCAGCAGCTCGGGGGATCGTAGTTTTGGCTACGAGCAGTACTTC
CASSSGDRSFGYEQYF
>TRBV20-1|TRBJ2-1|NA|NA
TGCAGTGCTAGACAACCGACTAGCTCCTACAATGAGCAGTTCTTC
CSARQPTSSYNEQFF
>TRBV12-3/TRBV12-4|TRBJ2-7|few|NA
TGTGCCAGCAGTGAGGGGGGAACCTACGAGCAGTACTTC
CASSEGGTYEQYF
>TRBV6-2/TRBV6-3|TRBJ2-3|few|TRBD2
TGTGCCAGCAGTCAAGGACTAGCGGGCGCAGATACGCAGTATTTT
CASSQGLAGADTQYF
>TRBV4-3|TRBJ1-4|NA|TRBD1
TGCGCCAGCAGCCCAGGGACAGCGGCTGAAAAACTGTTTTTT
CASSPGTAAEKLFF
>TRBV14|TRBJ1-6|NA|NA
TGTGCCAGCAGCCAAGGAACCTTGGATCCCCTCCACTTT
CASSQGTLDPLHF
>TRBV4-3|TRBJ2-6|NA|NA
TGCGCCAGCAGCCCATCGGTAGGGCACGGGGCCAACGTCCTGACTTTC
CASSPSVGHGANVLTF
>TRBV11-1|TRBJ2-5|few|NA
TGTGCCAGCAGCCGAGGATTGGGTAGGGAGACCCAGTACTTC
CASSRGLGRETQYF
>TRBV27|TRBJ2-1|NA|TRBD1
TGTGCCAGCAGTGCCCCCGGGACAGCCCTGGCTTATGAGCAGTTCTTC
CASSAPGTALAYEQFF
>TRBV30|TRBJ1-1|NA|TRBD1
TGTGCCTGTCACAGGGGGATGAACACTGAAGCTTTCTTT
CACHRGMNTEAFF
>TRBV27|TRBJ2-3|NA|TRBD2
TGTGCCAGCAGTCCCATACTAGCGGAGGGCACAGATACGCAGTATTTT
CASSPILAEGTDTQYF
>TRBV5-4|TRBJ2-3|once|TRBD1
TGTGCCAGCATAAACCCGACAGGGGATACGCAGTATTTT
CASINPTGDTQYF
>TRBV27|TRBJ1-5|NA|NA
TGTGCCAGCAGTCCCGGGACTCAAAGAAATCAGCCCCAGCATTTT
CASSPGTQRNQPQHF
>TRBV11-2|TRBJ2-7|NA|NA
TGTGCCAGCAGCTCAGGACCAGCTAGCTCCTACGAGCAGTACTTC
CASSSGPASSYEQYF
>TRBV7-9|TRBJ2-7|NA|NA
TGTGCCAGCAGCTTAGATCGGAGGGCGGGATGGAGCTCCTACGAGCAGTACTTC
CASSLDRRAGWSSYEQYF
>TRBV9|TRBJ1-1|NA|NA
TGTGCCAGCAGCAAGGGGTTGAACACTGAAGCTTTCTTT
CASSKGLNTEAFF
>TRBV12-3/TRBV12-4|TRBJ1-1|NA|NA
TGTGCCAGCAGTTTGTGGTTGCACACTGAAGCTTTCTTT
CASSLWLHTEAFF
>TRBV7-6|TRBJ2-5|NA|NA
TGTGCCAGCAGCTTAGGGAAAGGCAGGGCCCAAGAGACCCAGTACTTC
CASSLGKGRAQETQYF
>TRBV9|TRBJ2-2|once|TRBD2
TGTGCCAGCAGCGGCCCGGGGACTATTACCGGGGAGCTGTTTTTT
CASSGPGTITGELFF
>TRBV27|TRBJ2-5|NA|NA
TGTGCCAGTGGGACGACGATCCAAGAGACCCAGTACTTC
CASGTTIQETQYF
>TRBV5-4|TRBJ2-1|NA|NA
TGTGCCAGCAGCTTGTCATTAGGGTCCCTCGGCAATGAGCAGTTCTTC
CASSLSLGSLGNEQFF
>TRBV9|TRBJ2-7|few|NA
TGTGCCAGCAGCGTAGCTGGGGTTTTGGACGAGCAGTACTTC
CASSVAGVLDEQYF
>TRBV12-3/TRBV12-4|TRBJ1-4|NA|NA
TGTGCCAGCAGTTTAGGTTCTGGGCCACAAGAAAAACTGTTTTTT
CASSLGSGPQEKLFF
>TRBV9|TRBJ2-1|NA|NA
TGTGCCAGCAGCGGGCATGAGCAGTTCTTC
CASSGHEQFF
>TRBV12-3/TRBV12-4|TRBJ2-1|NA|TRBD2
TGTGCCAGCAACCCTAGCGGGGGAGCTTACAATGAGCAGTTCTTC
CASNPSGGAYNEQFF
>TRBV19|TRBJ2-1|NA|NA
TGTGCCAGTATTGGAGAGGGGAATGAGCAGTTCTTC
CASIGEGNEQFF
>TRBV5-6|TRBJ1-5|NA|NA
TGTGCCAGCAGCTCTCAGGGCCTGGATCAGCCCCAGCATTTT
CASSSQGLDQPQHF
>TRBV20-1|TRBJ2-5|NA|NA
TGCAGTGCTAGAGATGGCAGCCAACAAGAGACCCAGTACTTC
CSARDGSQQETQYF
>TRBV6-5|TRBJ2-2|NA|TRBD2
TGTGCCAGCAGTTACTCGATTGGGGTAGCGGGCACCGGGGAGCTGTTTTTT
CASSYSIGVAGTGELFF
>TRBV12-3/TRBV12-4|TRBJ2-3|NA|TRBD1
TGTGCCAGCACCCCTAGGGGACAGACAAGCACAGATACGCAGTATTTT
CASTPRGQTSTDTQYF
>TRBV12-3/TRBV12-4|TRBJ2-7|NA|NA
TGTGCCAGCAGTTTGTACCAGAACCCGGGACATCCGTCCTACGAGCAGTACTTC
CASSLYQNPGHPSYEQYF
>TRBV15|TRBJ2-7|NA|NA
TGTGCCACCAGCAGAGGGACGGAGGGTTTGAACGAGCAGTACTTC
CATSRGTEGLNEQYF
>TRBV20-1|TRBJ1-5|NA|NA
TGCAGTGCTGAACAGGTTGATAGCAATCAGCCCCAGCATTTT
CSAEQVDSNQPQHF
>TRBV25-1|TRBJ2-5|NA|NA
TGTGCCAGCAGTGAATGGAAGACCCAGTACTTC
CASSEWKTQYF
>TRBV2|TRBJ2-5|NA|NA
TGTGCCAGCATACGGCGAGAGACCCAGTACTTC
CASIRRETQYF
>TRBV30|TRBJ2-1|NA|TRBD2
TGTGCCTGGACCACCAGTGTTCGGGGGGGAAATGAGCAGTTCTTC
CAWTTSVRGGNEQFF
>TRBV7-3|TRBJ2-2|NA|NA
TGTGCCAGCAGCCATAAAAACACCGGGGAGCTGTTTTTT
CASSHKNTGELFF